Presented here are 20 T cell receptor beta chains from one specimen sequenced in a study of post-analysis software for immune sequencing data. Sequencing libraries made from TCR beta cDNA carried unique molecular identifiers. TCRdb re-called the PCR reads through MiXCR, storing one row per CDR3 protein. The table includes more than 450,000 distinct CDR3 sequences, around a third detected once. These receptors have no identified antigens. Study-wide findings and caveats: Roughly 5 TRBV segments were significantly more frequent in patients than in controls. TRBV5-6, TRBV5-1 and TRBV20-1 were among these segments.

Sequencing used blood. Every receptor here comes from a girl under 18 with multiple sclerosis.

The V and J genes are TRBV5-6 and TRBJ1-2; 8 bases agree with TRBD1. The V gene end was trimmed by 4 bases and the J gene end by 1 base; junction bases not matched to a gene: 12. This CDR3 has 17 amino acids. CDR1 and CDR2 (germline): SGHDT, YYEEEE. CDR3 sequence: CASSPGTGSAINYGYTF. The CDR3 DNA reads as TGTGCCAGCAGCCCCGGGACAGGATCAGCTATTAACTATGGCTACACCTTC.

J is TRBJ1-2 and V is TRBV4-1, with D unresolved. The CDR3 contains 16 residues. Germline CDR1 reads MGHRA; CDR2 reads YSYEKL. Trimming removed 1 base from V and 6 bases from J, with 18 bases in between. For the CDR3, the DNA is TGCGCCAGCAGCCAAGGATCGGCCACGGGGTATGATGGCTACACCTTC. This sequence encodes CASSQGSATGYDGYTF.

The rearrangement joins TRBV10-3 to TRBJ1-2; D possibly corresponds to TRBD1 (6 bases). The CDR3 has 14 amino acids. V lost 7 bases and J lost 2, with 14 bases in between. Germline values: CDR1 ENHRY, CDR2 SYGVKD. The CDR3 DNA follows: TGTGCCATCAACCCAACGGGGGGCAACTATGGCTACACCTTC. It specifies CAINPTGGNYGYTF.

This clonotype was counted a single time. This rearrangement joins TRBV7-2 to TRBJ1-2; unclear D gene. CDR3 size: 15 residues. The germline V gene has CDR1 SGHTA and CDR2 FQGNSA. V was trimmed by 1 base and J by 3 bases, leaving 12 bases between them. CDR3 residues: CASSLEARTYYGYTF. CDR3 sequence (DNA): TGTGCCAGCAGCTTAGAGGCCAGGACCTACTATGGCTACACCTTC.

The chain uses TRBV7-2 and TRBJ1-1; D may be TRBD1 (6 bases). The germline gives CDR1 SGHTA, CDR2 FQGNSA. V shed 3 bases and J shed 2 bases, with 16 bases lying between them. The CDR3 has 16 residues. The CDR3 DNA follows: TGTGCCAGCAGCTTTGTTTCAGGGGCCATTAACACTGAAGCTTTCTTT. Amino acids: CASSFVSGAINTEAFF.

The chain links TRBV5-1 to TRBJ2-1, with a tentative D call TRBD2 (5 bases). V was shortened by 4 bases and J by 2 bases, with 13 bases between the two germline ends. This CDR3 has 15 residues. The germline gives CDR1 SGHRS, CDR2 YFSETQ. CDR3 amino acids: CASSPEGSPYNEQFF. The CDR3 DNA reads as TGCGCCAGCAGCCCTGAGGGTAGCCCCTACAATGAGCAGTTCTTC. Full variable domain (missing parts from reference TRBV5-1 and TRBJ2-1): KAGVTQTPRYLIKTRGQQVTLSCSPISGHRSVSWYQQTPGQGLQFLFEYFSETQRNKGNFPGRFSGRQFSNSRSEMNVSTLELGDSALYLCASSPEGSPYNEQFFGPGTRLTVL.

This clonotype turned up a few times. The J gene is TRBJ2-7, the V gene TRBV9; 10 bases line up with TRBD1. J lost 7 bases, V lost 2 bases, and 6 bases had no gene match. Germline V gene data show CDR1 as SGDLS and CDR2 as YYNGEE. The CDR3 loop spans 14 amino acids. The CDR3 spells CASSVIPGQGEQYF. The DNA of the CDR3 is TGTGCCAGCAGCGTGATACCGGGACAGGGGGAGCAGTACTTC.

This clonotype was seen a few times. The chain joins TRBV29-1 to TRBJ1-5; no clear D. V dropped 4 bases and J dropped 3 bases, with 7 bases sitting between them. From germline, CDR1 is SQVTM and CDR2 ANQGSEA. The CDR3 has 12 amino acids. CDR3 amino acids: CSVVSNNQPQHF. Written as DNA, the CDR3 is TGCAGCGTTGTGAGTAACAATCAGCCCCAGCATTTT.

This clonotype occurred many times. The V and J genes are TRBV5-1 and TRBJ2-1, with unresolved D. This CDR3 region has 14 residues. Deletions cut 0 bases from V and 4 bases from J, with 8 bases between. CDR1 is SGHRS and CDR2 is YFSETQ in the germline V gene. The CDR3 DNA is TGCGCCAGCAGCTTGGGTCAGCAATACAATGAGCAGTTCTTC. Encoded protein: CASSLGQQYNEQFF.

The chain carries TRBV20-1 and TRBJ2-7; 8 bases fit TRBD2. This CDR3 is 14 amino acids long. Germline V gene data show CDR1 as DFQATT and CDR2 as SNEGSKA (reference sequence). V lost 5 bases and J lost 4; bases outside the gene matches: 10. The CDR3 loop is CSACPGGVLYEQYF. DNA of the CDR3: TGCAGTGCTTGTCCGGGGGGGGTTCTATACGAGCAGTACTTC.

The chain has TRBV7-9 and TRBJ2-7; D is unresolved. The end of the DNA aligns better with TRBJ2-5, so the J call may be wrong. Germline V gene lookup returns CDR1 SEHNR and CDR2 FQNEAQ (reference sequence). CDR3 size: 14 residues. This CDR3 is CASSLGHSEETQYF. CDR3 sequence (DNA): TGTGCCAGCAGCTTAGGTCACTCCGAGGAGACCCAGTACTTC.

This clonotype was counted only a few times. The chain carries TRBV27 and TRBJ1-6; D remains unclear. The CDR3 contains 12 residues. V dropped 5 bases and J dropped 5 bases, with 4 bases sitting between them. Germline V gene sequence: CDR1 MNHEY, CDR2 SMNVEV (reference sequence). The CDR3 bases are TGTGCCAGCAGTCCTGATAATTCACCCCTCCACTTT. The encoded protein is CASSPDNSPLHF.

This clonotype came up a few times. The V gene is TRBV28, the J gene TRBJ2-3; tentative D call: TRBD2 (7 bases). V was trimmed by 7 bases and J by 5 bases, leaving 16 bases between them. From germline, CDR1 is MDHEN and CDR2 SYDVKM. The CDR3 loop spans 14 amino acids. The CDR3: CASKRGGALDTQYF. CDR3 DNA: TGTGCCAGCAAAAGAGGGGGGGCCCTAGATACGCAGTATTTT.

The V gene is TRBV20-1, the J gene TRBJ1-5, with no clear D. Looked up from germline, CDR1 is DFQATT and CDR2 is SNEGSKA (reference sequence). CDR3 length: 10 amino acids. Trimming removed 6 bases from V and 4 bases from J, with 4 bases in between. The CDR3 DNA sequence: TGCAGTGCCCTAAATCAGCCCCAGCATTTT. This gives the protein CSALNQPQHF.

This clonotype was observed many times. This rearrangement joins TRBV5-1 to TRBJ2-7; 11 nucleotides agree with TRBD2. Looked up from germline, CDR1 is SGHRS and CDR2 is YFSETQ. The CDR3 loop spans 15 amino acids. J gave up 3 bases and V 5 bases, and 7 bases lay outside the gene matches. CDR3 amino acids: CASSQLAGADYEQYF. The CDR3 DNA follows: TGCGCCAGCAGTCAACTAGCGGGGGCTGACTACGAGCAGTACTTC.

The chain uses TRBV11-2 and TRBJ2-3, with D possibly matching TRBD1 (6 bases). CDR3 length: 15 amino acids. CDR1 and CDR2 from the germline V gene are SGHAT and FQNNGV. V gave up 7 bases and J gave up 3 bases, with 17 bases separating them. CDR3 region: CASNPLRGITDTQYF. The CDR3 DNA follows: TGTGCCAGCAACCCTTTGAGGGGGATTACAGATACGCAGTATTTT.

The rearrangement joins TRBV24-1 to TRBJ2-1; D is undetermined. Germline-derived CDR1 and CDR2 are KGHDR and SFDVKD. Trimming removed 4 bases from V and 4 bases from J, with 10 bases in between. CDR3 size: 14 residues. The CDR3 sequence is CATSEGPLYNEQFF. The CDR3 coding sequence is TGTGCCACCAGTGAGGGCCCCTTATACAATGAGCAGTTCTTC.

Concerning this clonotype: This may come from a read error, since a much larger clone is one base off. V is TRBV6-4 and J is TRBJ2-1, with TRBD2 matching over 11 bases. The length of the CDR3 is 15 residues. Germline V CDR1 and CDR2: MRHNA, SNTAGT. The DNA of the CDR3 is TGTGCCAGCAGTGTTCTAGCGGGGGGAGGAAATGGGCAGTTCTTC. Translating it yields CASSVLAGGGNGQFF.

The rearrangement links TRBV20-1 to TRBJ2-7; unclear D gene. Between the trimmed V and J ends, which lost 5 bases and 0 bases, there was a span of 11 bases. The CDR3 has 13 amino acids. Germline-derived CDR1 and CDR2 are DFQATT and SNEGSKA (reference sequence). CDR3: CSAPPTSSYEQYF. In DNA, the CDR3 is TGCAGTGCTCCCCCGACCAGCTCCTACGAGCAGTACTTC.

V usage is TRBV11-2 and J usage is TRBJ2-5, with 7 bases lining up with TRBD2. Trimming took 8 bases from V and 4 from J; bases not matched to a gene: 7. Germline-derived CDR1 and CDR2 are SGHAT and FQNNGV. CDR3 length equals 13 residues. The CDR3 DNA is TGTGCCAGCGATCCTGGGGGGGGAGAGACCCAGTACTTC. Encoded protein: CASDPGGGETQYF.